Presented here are 21 T cell receptor beta chains from one specimen sequenced in a study of T-cell reconstitution after alpha-beta-depleted transplantation in children. Unique molecular identifiers were incorporated when the TCRbeta library was constructed. A single record per CDR3 protein comes from TCRdb applying MiXCR to the PCR reads. Here the sample spans about 440,000 distinct CDR3 sequences, over 40% being singletons. This specimen was PBMCs, taken before TCRalphabeta/CD19-depleted stem cell transplant. These receptors came from a girl aged 2 to 10 with aplastic anemia, due to receive a stem cell transplant.

This clonotype has just one count. The V gene is TRBV28, the J gene TRBJ2-7; possible D gene TRBD1, 5 bases. The V gene's germline CDR1 is MDHEN and CDR2 SYDVKM. Trimming pared 2 bases from V and 0 bases from J, leaving 14 bases between. This CDR3 contains 16 residues. The CDR3 bases are TGTGCCAGCAGTTTAGGGTGGCAGGGCAGCTCCTACGAGCAGTACTTC. Its protein is CASSLGWQGSSYEQYF.

This clonotype came up many times. This chain uses TRBV7-9 with TRBJ1-1; the D gene is possibly TRBD1 (6 bases). The CDR3 has 12 residues. CDR1 and CDR2 from the germline V gene are SEHNR and FQNEAQ (reference sequence). Trimming left V 3 bases short and J 8 bases short, with 10 bases between. Here the CDR3 DNA reads TGTGCCAGCAGCTTGGCAACAGGGGAAGCTTTCTTT. Translated: CASSLATGEAFF.

The rearrangement uses TRBV5-1 and TRBJ2-1, with D perhaps matching TRBD1 or TRBD2 (6 bases each). Trimming took 1 base from V and 0 from J, leaving 11 bases between them. The CDR3 contains 16 residues. Germline V gene data show CDR1 as SGHRS and CDR2 as YFSETQ. In DNA form, the CDR3 reads TGCGCCAGCAGCTTGTGGCCGGGGGCCTCCTACAATGAGCAGTTCTTC. It specifies CASSLWPGASYNEQFF.

The sample holds a few counts of this clonotype. The chain combines TRBV28 with TRBJ2-5, with TRBD1 matching 7 bases. This CDR3 is built from 13 residues. The V gene's germline CDR1 is MDHEN and CDR2 SYDVKM. The junction had 4 bases not matched to a gene; V was cut back by 4 bases and J by 5 bases. The CDR3 DNA follows: TGTGCCAGCAGTTCGACAGGGATGGAGACCCAGTACTTC. This gives the protein CASSSTGMETQYF.

This clonotype showed up many times. The rearrangement links TRBV5-1 to TRBJ2-1, with a tentative D call TRBD1 (6 bases). This CDR3 is 13 amino acids long. Trimming removed 0 bases from V and 12 bases from J, with 13 bases in between. In germline, CDR1 is SGHRS, CDR2 YFSETQ. CDR3 in amino acids: CASSLVGATPQFF. CDR3 bases: TGCGCCAGCAGCTTGGTGGGGGCCACCCCGCAGTTCTTC.

This chain joins TRBV19 and TRBJ2-4; possibly TRBD1 for D (5 bases). The CDR3 spans 16 residues. V dropped 6 bases and J dropped 0 bases, with 15 bases sitting between them. Germline CDR1 reads LNHDA; CDR2 reads SQIVND (reference sequence). CDR3 amino acids: CASSLDSPLAKNIQYF. CDR3 nucleotide sequence: TGTGCCAGTAGCCTCGACAGTCCTTTAGCCAAAAACATTCAGTACTTC.

The rearrangement uses TRBV6-1 and TRBJ1-3, with D possibly TRBD1 on 6 matching bases. The CDR3 consists of 14 residues. CDR1 is MNHNS and CDR2 is SASEGT in the germline V gene. V was shortened by 6 bases and J by 3 bases, with 12 bases between the two germline ends. CDR3 nucleotides: TGTGCCAGCAGCCGCAGGGGAAGTGGAAACACCATATATTTT. Amino acids: CASSRRGSGNTIYF.

This chain links TRBV3-1 with TRBJ2-5; D remains unclear. The germline V and J ends were trimmed by 4 bases and 5 bases, with 11 bases remaining between them. The germline CDR1 and CDR2 sequences are LGHDT and YNNKEL (reference sequence). CDR3 length: 13 residues. CDR3 sequence (DNA): TGTGCCAGCAGCCCGGATCCATGGGAGACCCAGTACTTC. It encodes CASSPDPWETQYF.

A single count supports this clonotype. The rearrangement links TRBV29-1 to TRBJ2-3, with 7 bases matching TRBD1. Germline V gives CDR1 SQVTM, CDR2 ANQGSEA. The CDR3 consists of 13 residues. J lost 3 bases, V lost 6 bases, and 6 bases had no gene match. The DNA for the CDR3 is TGCAGCGTCCAGGACAGGTTGACAGATACGCAGTATTTT. This translates into CSVQDRLTDTQYF.

The chain employs TRBV20-1 and TRBJ2-7; D ambiguous. The CDR3 loop spans 13 amino acids. Germline CDR1 and CDR2: DFQATT and SNEGSKA (reference sequence). Trimming removed 1 base at V and 1 base at J, with 8 bases between. The CDR3 sequence is CSARAGGSYEQYF. CDR3 coding DNA: TGCAGTGCTAGAGCGGGCGGATCCTACGAGCAGTACTTC.

This chain connects TRBV20-1 to TRBJ1-5; 8 bases fit TRBD1. V lost 5 bases and J lost 7; bases outside the gene matches: 16. The CDR3 totals 16 residues. Germline assignment: CDR1 DFQATT and CDR2 SNEGSKA (reference sequence). CDR3 nucleotide sequence: TGCAGTGCTCGAGCCTGGACAGGGACTGTACCCCAGCCCCAGCATTTT. Translated: CSARAWTGTVPQPQHF.

This clonotype has more than one count but fewer than ten. The chain couples TRBV6-5 to TRBJ2-5; either TRBD1 or TRBD2 may supply D (5 bases each). This CDR3 has 14 residues. The V end was cut by 4 bases, the J end by 1 base, with 10 bases between. The V gene's germline CDR1 is MNHEY and CDR2 SVGAGI. DNA for the CDR3: TGTGCCAGCAGTTTGTTCGGGGCCCAAGAGACCCAGTACTTC. Translated, it gives CASSLFGAQETQYF.

This clonotype came up a few times. V usage is TRBV5-1 and J usage is TRBJ2-5, with 14 bases aligning to TRBD2. V shed 4 bases and J 5 bases; nucleotides not matched to a gene: 10. This CDR3 comprises 17 residues. Germline V lookup: CDR1 SGHRS, CDR2 YFSETQ. In DNA, the CDR3 is TGCGCCAGCAGCGCCGCCGGGACTAGCGGGAGCGGGGAGACCCAGTACTTC. Its protein is CASSAAGTSGSGETQYF.

J is TRBJ2-7 and V is TRBV7-2, with D tentatively TRBD2 (5 bases). This CDR3 spans 14 amino acids. Looked up from germline, CDR1 is SGHTA and CDR2 is FQGNSA. Trimming removed 4 bases from V and 1 base from J, with 11 bases in between. CDR3 sequence: CASSSRPGSYEQYF. The DNA for the CDR3 is TGTGCCAGCAGCTCTCGGCCGGGATCCTACGAGCAGTACTTC.

The chain combines TRBV20-1 with TRBJ2-5, with 12 bases fitting TRBD2. Looked up from germline, CDR1 is DFQATT and CDR2 is SNEGSKA (reference sequence). This CDR3 is 16 amino acids long. V shed 4 bases and J 5 bases; nucleotides not matched to a gene: 11. In nucleotides, the CDR3 is TGCAGTGCTACCGAGACTAGCGGGGGCCACGGGGAGACCCAGTACTTC. Translating gives CSATETSGGHGETQYF.

DNA of the CDR3: TGCAGCGTAAGCGGGGGAGGTGAAAAACTGTTTTTT. Translated: CSVSGGGEKLFF. The V gene is TRBV29-1, the J gene TRBJ1-4; D perhaps matches TRBD1 (5 bases). Germline assignment: CDR1 SQVTM and CDR2 ANQGSEA. This CDR3 is built from 12 residues. V was shortened by 6 bases and J by 7 bases, with 12 bases between the two germline ends.

This clonotype was detected only once. The V call is TRBV2, the J call TRBJ2-3; 9 bases map to TRBD2. Germline V gives CDR1 SNHLY, CDR2 FYNNEI. With V trimmed by 2 bases and J by 0 bases, 9 bases remained unmatched. CDR3 size: 18 residues. CDR3 DNA: TGTGCCAGCAGTGAATGGGCTAGCGGGGTCCCTAGCACAGATACGCAGTATTTT. This gives the protein CASSEWASGVPSTDTQYF. The whole variable domain, remainder taken from reference TRBV2 and TRBJ2-3, is EPEVTQTPSHQVTQMGQEVILRCVPISNHLYFYWYRQILGQKVEFLVSFYNNEISEKSEIFDDQFSVERPDGSNFTLKIRSTKLEDSAMYFCASSEWASGVPSTDTQYFGPGTRLTVL.

In this sample, this clonotype turned up a few times. This chain links TRBV15 with TRBJ2-1; 7 nucleotides match TRBD2. CDR3 length equals 16 residues. V was pared by 3 bases and J by 8 bases, with 13 bases of the junction left unmatched. Germline V lookup: CDR1 LNHNV, CDR2 YYDKDF (reference sequence). Here the CDR3 DNA reads TGTGCCACCAGCAGCCGCGGGAGAACTAGGGAGGATGAGCAGTTCTTC. Amino acids: CATSSRGRTREDEQFF. The full variable domain, completed using reference TRBV15 and TRBJ2-1, is DAMVIQNPRYQVTQFGKPVTLSCSQTLNHNVMYWYQQKSSQAPKLLFHYYDKDFNNEADTPDNFQSRRPNTSFCFLDIRSPGLGDTAMYLCATSSRGRTREDEQFFGPGTRLTVL.

As concerns this clonotype: At one of its ends the junction is not consistent with the germline gene, which may arise from a read error. This chain connects TRBV13 to TRBJ2-3; TRBD2 agrees at 14 bases. In germline, CDR1 is PRHDT, CDR2 FYEKMQ (reference sequence). The CDR3 consists of 18 residues. In DNA form, the CDR3 reads TGTACCAGCAGCTTACCGGGACTAGCGGGAGAACCGCCAGATACGCAGTATTTT. Its protein is CTSSLPGLAGEPPDTQYF.

J is TRBJ2-2 and V is TRBV28, with 7 bases fitting TRBD1. Germline V gives CDR1 MDHEN, CDR2 SYDVKM. J lost 1 base, V lost 6 bases, and 8 bases had no gene match. This CDR3 region has 16 residues. CDR3 nucleotides: TGTGCCAGCAGCCCACAGGGGAAGGGGAACACCGGGGAGCTGTTTTTT. Residues: CASSPQGKGNTGELFF.

Concerning this clonotype itself: Just one base apart from a much larger clone, this may be a read error. The CDR3 DNA reads as TGTGCCAGCAGCCTTGGGACAACTAGCACAGATACGCTGTATTTT. Residues: CASSLGTTSTDTLYF. The chain has TRBV3-1 and TRBJ2-3; D is possibly TRBD1 or TRBD2 (6 bases each). The CDR3 consists of 15 residues. Per the germline V gene, CDR1 is LGHDT and CDR2 is YNNKEL (reference sequence).